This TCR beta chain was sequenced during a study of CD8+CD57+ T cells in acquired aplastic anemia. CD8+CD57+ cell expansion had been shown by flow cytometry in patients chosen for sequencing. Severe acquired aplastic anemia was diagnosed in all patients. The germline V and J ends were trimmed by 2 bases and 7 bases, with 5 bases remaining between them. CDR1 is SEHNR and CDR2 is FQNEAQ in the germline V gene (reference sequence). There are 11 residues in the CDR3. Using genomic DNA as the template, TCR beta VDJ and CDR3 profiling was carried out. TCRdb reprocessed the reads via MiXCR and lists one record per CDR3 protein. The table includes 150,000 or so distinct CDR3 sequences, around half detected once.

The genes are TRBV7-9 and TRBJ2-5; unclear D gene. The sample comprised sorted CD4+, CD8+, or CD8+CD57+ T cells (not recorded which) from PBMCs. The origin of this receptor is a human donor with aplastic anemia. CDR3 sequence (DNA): TGTGCCAGCAGCTTAAGGCGGACCCAGTACTTC. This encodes CASSLRRTQYF.